One sample yielded the 5 T cell receptor beta chains listed below, sequenced in a study of blood T cell repertoires in COVID-19. Data came from immunoSEQ multiplex PCR; TCRdb stores just in-frame clones and leaves some out. The sample consists of roughly 73,000 clones, about four fifths of them appearing once. The sequenced material came from peripheral blood. The receptors were sampled from a human donor in a cohort sampled during active COVID-19.

This chain joins TRBV5-4 and TRBJ2-7; TRBD2 agrees at 8 bases. J lost 4 bases, V lost 3 bases, and 12 bases had no gene match. CDR3 length: 16 residues. Germline values: CDR1 SGHNT, CDR2 YYREEE (reference sequence). As DNA, the CDR3 is TGTGCCAGCAGCTCGGGGGGTAGCGGGACGATATACGAGCAGTACTTC. This gives the protein CASSSGGSGTIYEQYF.

This clone was seen a single time. The gene calls are TRBV7-9 and TRBJ1-2; D might be TRBD1 (5 bases). Per germline, CDR1 SEHNR and CDR2 FQNEAQ (reference sequence). This CDR3 is 14 amino acids long. V was shortened by 5 bases and J by 4 bases, with 14 bases between the two germline ends. CDR3 sequence reads: CASSPRGGSYGYTF. CDR3 coding DNA: TGTGCCAGCAGCCCACGGGGGGGGAGCTATGGCTACACCTTC.

The gene calls are TRBV5-4 and TRBJ2-1; 11 nucleotides align to TRBD2. The junction had 8 bases not matched to a gene; V was cut back by 4 bases and J by 5 bases. The CDR3 runs to 16 residues. Germline values: CDR1 SGHNT, CDR2 YYREEE (reference sequence). Here the CDR3 DNA reads TGTGCCAGCAGCACAAAGACTAGCGGGGACCACAATGAGCAGTTCTTC. It yields the protein CASSTKTSGDHNEQFF.

This CDR3 is CASSTQGSYEQYF. DNA of the CDR3: TGTGCCAGCAGCACTCAGGGGTCCTACGAGCAGTACTTC. This chain joins TRBV11-2 and TRBJ2-7; D is perhaps TRBD1 (6 bases). V was trimmed by 5 bases and J by 1 base, leaving 9 bases between them. Germline V gene sequence: CDR1 SGHAT, CDR2 FQNNGV. CDR3 length equals 13 residues.

The V and J genes are TRBV6-6 and TRBJ1-2, with TRBD1 as a possible D gene (5 bases). V gave up 2 bases and J gave up 7 bases, with 20 bases separating them. The CDR3 is 16 amino acids. The germline V gene encodes CDR1 MNHNY and CDR2 SVGAGI (reference sequence). The CDR3 protein is CASSYPMGREDSGYTF. In DNA, the CDR3 is TGTGCCAGCAGTTACCCGATGGGCAGGGAGGATTCTGGCTACACCTTC.